What follows are 5 T cell receptor beta chains derived from one specimen sequenced in a study of shared clonotypes between healthy human individuals. Naive CD8 populations comprised CD45RO-negative cells positively selected for CCR7, excluding terminally differentiated effector memory CD45RA+ cells. Here immunoSEQ multiplex PCR was the method, and the copy in TCRdb shows in-frame clones only, minus some. In the table there are hundreds of thousands of clones, 90% to 95% of which are singletons. The sample consisted of naive CD8+ T cells sorted from blood. These receptors all come from a man aged 25 to 40 in good health.

This rearrangement joins TRBV5-8 to TRBJ2-1, with 12 bases lining up with TRBD2. This CDR3 has 15 amino acids. Germline V gene data show CDR1 as SGHTS and CDR2 as YDEGEE. The trim removed 0 bases at V and 5 bases at J, leaving 0 bases unmatched. In DNA, the CDR3 is TGTGCCAGCAGCTTGGGGACTAGCGGGGACAATGAGCAGTTCTTC. This codes for CASSLGTSGDNEQFF.

This chain connects TRBV15 to TRBJ2-7; D is unclear. The CDR3 spans 13 residues. Trimming shortened V by 4 bases and J by 8 bases, and 15 bases separated the two germline ends. CDR1 LNHNV and CDR2 YYDKDF come from the germline V gene (reference sequence). CDR3 residues: CATSTVLGSKQYF. As DNA, the CDR3 is TGTGCCACCAGCACGGTATTAGGGTCCAAGCAGTACTTC.

The rearrangement joins TRBV19 to TRBJ2-1; 10 bases fit TRBD2. V gave up 5 bases and J gave up 15 bases; unmatched junction bases: 13. Germline assignment: CDR1 LNHDA and CDR2 SQIVND (reference sequence). The CDR3 has 14 residues. This CDR3 is CASSPGLAGVLRFF. In DNA form, the CDR3 reads TGTGCCAGTAGTCCTGGTCTAGCGGGAGTCTTAAGGTTCTTC.

The chain uses TRBV5-5 and TRBJ2-5; TRBD1 agrees at 7 bases. The V gene end was trimmed by 1 base and the J gene end by 5 bases; junction bases not matched to a gene: 5. Germline V lookup: CDR1 SGHKS, CDR2 YYEKEE (reference sequence). This CDR3 contains 14 residues. The CDR3 sequence is CASSLTGAWETQYF. The CDR3, as DNA: TGTGCCAGCAGCTTGACAGGGGCCTGGGAGACCCAGTACTTC.

CDR3 protein: CASSLGAGLYNEQFF. CDR3 DNA: TGTGCCAGCAGCTTAGGGGCGGGACTTTACAATGAGCAGTTCTTC. This chain connects TRBV11-2 to TRBJ2-1; TRBD2 is a possible D gene (6 bases). The V end lost 1 base, the J end lost 4 bases, and 11 bases lay between the germline ends. Germline V gives CDR1 SGHAT, CDR2 FQNNGV. The CDR3 has 15 residues. Filled out from reference TRBV11-2 and TRBJ2-1, the complete variable domain reads EAGVAQSPRYKIIEKRQSVAFWCNPISGHATLYWYQQILGQGPKLLIQFQNNGVVDDSQLPKDRFSAERLKGVDSTLKIQPAKLEDSAVYLCASSLGAGLYNEQFFGPGTRLTVL.